The rows below give T cell receptor beta chains drawn from one sample of a study of blood T cell repertoires in COVID-19. Measured with immunoSEQ multiplex PCR; TCRdb has only the in-frame clones, and not every one. The profile shows about 75,000 clones, approximately 90% of them singletons. Sequenced sample: peripheral blood. The receptors were gathered from a human donor in a cohort sampled during active COVID-19. CDR3s include the opening cysteine and the closing phenylalanine or tryptophan. The D gene is left open where the match is weak. Rows may omit the clone size; those that give it use once, few, many or a size class.

V	D	J	size	CDR3	DNA
TRBV28	.	TRBJ2-7	.	CASSLNYEQYF	TGTGCCAGCAGTCTAAACTACGAGCAGTACTTC
TRBV19	.	TRBJ1-1	.	CASSTRDRAPGSGAFF	TGTGCCAGTAGTACCCGAGACAGAGCCCCTGGATCGGGAGCTTTCTTT
TRBV6-4	TRBD1	TRBJ1-6	.	CASSRDRAENSPLHF	TGTGCCAGCTCCAGGGACAGAGCGGAAAATTCACCCCTCCACTTT
TRBV19	TRBD2	TRBJ2-1	.	CASRPYGSGRIYNEQFF	TGTGCCAGTAGACCGTATGGTAGCGGGAGAATTTACAATGAGCAGTTCTTC
TRBV19	.	TRBJ2-3	.	CASSIRLSTDTQYF	TGTGCCAGTAGTATCCGCCTAAGCACAGATACGCAGTATTTT
TRBV29-1	.	TRBJ1-4	.	CSVDQGTNEKLFF	TGCAGCGTTGACCAGGGGACTAATGAAAAACTGTTTTTT
TRBV19	TRBD1	TRBJ1-2	.	CASSHTTGSGGYTF	TGTGCCAGTAGTCACACGACAGGGTCGGGTGGCTACACCTTC
TRBV7-6	.	TRBJ2-1	.	CASSLGWEVGNEQFF	TGTGCCAGCAGCTTAGGGTGGGAGGTTGGGAATGAGCAGTTCTTC
TRBV10-2	TRBD2	TRBJ2-5	.	CASSQAGGETQYF	TGCGCCAGCAGCCAAGCGGGGGGCGAGACCCAGTACTTC
TRBV6-1	TRBD2	TRBJ2-3	.	CASSERAGEMGDTQYF	TGTGCCAGCAGTGAAAGGGCGGGAGAGATGGGAGATACGCAGTATTTT
TRBV6-1	TRBD1	TRBJ1-2	.	CASSETGGVGGYTF	TGTGCCAGCAGTGAAACAGGGGGAGTCGGTGGCTACACCTTC
TRBV10-3	TRBD2	TRBJ2-7	.	CAISGASGANYEQYF	TGTGCCATCAGTGGCGCTAGCGGAGCCAACTACGAGCAGTACTTC
TRBV6-2/TRBV6-3	.	TRBJ2-3	.	CASSSILGSGDTQYF	TGTGCCAGCAGCTCCATTCTAGGTTCGGGAGATACGCAGTATTTT
TRBV7-2	TRBD2	TRBJ2-1	.	CASSFRLGGGSNEQFF	TGTGCCAGCAGCTTTCGTCTCGGGGGGGGTTCCAATGAGCAGTTCTTC
TRBV28	TRBD1	TRBJ2-3	.	CASSLRQGGPDTQYF	TGTGCCAGCAGTTTAAGACAGGGGGGCCCAGATACGCAGTATTTT
TRBV11-2	.	TRBJ2-1	.	CASSLDPGSSYNEQFF	TGTGCCAGCAGCTTAGATCCCGGGAGCTCCTACAATGAGCAGTTCTTC
TRBV11-2	.	TRBJ2-1	.	CASSFRADSSYNEQFF	TGTGCCAGCAGCTTCCGAGCGGACAGCTCCTACAATGAGCAGTTCTTC
TRBV28	.	TRBJ2-7	.	CASSQMYEQYF	TGTGCCAGCAGCCAAATGTACGAGCAGTACTTC
TRBV6-5	.	TRBJ1-1	.	CASSPRGSLAEAFF	TGTGCCAGCAGTCCAAGGGGTAGTCTGGCTGAAGCTTTCTTT
TRBV5-1	TRBD1	TRBJ2-5	.	CASSLSAGTGEETQYF	TGCGCCAGCAGCTTGTCCGCCGGGACAGGTGAAGAGACCCAGTACTTC
TRBV11-2	.	TRBJ1-1	.	CASSLQDLNTEAFF	TGTGCCAGCAGCTTACAGGATTTGAACACTGAAGCTTTCTTT
TRBV21-1	.	TRBJ2-1	few	CASSKALGLNNEQFF	TGTGCCAGCAGCAAAGCGCTCGGACTAAACAATGAGCAGTTCTTC
TRBV19	TRBD1	TRBJ1-5	.	CAIADRGSNQPQHF	TGTGCCATCGCGGACAGGGGTAGCAATCAGCCCCAGCATTTT
TRBV18	TRBD1	TRBJ2-7	.	CASSPGQGPPNEQYF	TGTGCCAGCTCACCAGGACAGGGCCCTCCCAACGAGCAGTACTTC
TRBV12-3/TRBV12-4	.	TRBJ2-5	.	CASSSSVSETQYF	TGTGCCAGCAGTTCTAGCGTTAGCGAGACCCAGTACTTC
TRBV2	.	TRBJ2-1	.	CASRKGEPFGGEQFF	TGTGCCAGCAGAAAGGGGGAGCCATTCGGAGGTGAGCAGTTCTTC
TRBV28	TRBD2	TRBJ2-2	.	CASSVYREGTGELFF	TGTGCCAGCAGTGTCTACCGGGAGGGAACCGGGGAGCTGTTTTTT
TRBV25-1	.	TRBJ1-1	.	CASSEAFGKNTEAFF	TGTGCCAGCAGTGAAGCCTTCGGGAAGAACACTGAAGCTTTCTTT
TRBV5-6	TRBD2	TRBJ2-1	.	CASSFGASGSEQFF	TGTGCCAGCAGCTTCGGGGCTAGCGGGAGTGAGCAGTTCTTC
TRBV10-3	TRBD1	TRBJ2-3	.	CAISDSTGKVDTQYF	TGTGCCATCAGTGACTCGACAGGGAAAGTGGATACGCAGTATTTT
TRBV19	TRBD1	TRBJ1-2	.	CASSMTGGYGYTF	TGTGCCAGTAGTATGACAGGGGGCTATGGCTACACCTTC
TRBV14	TRBD2	TRBJ2-7	.	CASTPWQAGVGEQYF	TGTGCCAGCACCCCCTGGCAAGCGGGAGTGGGGGAGCAGTACTTC